One and the same sample provided the 17 T cell receptor beta chains below, sequenced in a study of blood T cell repertoires in COVID-19. The protocol was immunoSEQ multiplex PCR, while the TCRdb copy is restricted to in-frame clones and leaves out a portion. The sample carries hundreds of thousands of clones, approximately 90% recorded once. Sequencing was performed on peripheral blood. These receptors were obtained from a man between 18 and 35 years old with active or convalescent COVID-19.

The V call is TRBV12-5, the J call TRBJ1-5; no clear D. The CDR3 loop spans 13 amino acids. Germline CDR1 is LGHNT and CDR2 is FRNRAP. Trimming removed 4 bases from V and 7 bases from J, with 11 bases in between. The CDR3 nucleotides read TGTGCTAGTGGTTGGAGTTCTCACCAGCCCCAGCATTTT. Its translation: CASGWSSHQPQHF.

The chain is built from TRBV28 and TRBJ1-5; weak D call: TRBD1 (6 bases). The CDR3 spans 13 residues. Germline V gene lookup returns CDR1 MDHEN and CDR2 SYDVKM. V was clipped by 7 bases and J by 5 bases, with 12 bases between them. The CDR3 sequence is CASISQGHQPQHF. CDR3 bases: TGTGCCAGCATCTCACAGGGACATCAGCCCCAGCATTTT.

This chain links TRBV4-1 with TRBJ1-6; TRBD1 matches 7 bases. V lost 3 bases and J lost 12; bases outside the gene matches: 11. The CDR3 extends over 15 amino acids. Germline assignment: CDR1 MGHRA and CDR2 YSYEKL. CDR3 bases: TGCGCCAGCAGCCACCAAGGGACAGCCCAGGGACCCCTCCACTTT. Translated, it gives CASSHQGTAQGPLHF.

Worth noting for this clone: Other DNA sequences of this sample code for an identical CDR3. V is TRBV28 and J is TRBJ2-5, with D unresolved. This CDR3 is 11 amino acids long. Deletions cut 4 bases from V and 5 bases from J, with 5 bases between. Germline values: CDR1 MDHEN, CDR2 SYDVKM. CDR3 nucleotides: TGTGCCAGCAGTTCCCGTGAGACCCAGTACTTC. Amino acids: CASSSRETQYF.

The rearrangement links TRBV19 to TRBJ1-2; 7 nucleotides agree with TRBD1. V was pared by 7 bases and J by 7 bases, with 9 bases of the junction left unmatched. CDR3 size: 13 residues. Germline assignment: CDR1 LNHDA and CDR2 SQIVND (reference sequence). DNA for the CDR3: TGTGCCAGTACCGACAGGGTACAGTCTGGCTACACCTTC. Translation gives CASTDRVQSGYTF. The full variable domain, with the rest looked up from reference TRBV19 and TRBJ1-2, is DGGITQSPKYLFRKEGQNVTLSCEQNLNHDAMYWYRQDPGQGLRLIYYSQIVNDFQKGDIAEGYSVSREKKESFPLTVTSAQKNPTAFYLCASTDRVQSGYTFGSGTRLTVV.

The chain recombines TRBV6-2 or TRBV6-3 with TRBJ1-3; TRBD1 matches at 7 bases. The ends lost 4 bases at V and 0 bases at J; junction bases unmatched: 12. CDR1 is MNHEY, CDR2 SVGEGT, per germline. This CDR3 region has 18 residues. For the CDR3, the DNA is TGTGCCAGCAGTTTGCCAGGACAGGAGACTTACTCTGGAAACACCATATATTTT. Protein product: CASSLPGQETYSGNTIYF.

CDR3 coding DNA: TGTGCCAGCAGGGTAGCGGGAGACGCCTACAATGAGCAGTTCTTC. It specifies CASRVAGDAYNEQFF. This chain links TRBV2 with TRBJ2-1, with 9 nucleotides matching TRBD2. The V gene end was trimmed by 6 bases and the J gene end by 2 bases; junction bases not matched to a gene: 5. CDR3 length: 15 residues. The germline V gene encodes CDR1 SNHLY and CDR2 FYNNEI.

This sequence joins TRBV6-6 and TRBJ1-3; a possible D gene is TRBD1 (5 bases). CDR1 and CDR2 (germline): MNHNY, SVGAGI (reference sequence). V was pared by 6 bases and J by 3 bases, with 12 bases between. The CDR3 sequence is 14 residues long. Here the CDR3 DNA reads TGTGCCAGCAGCCTCCAGGGTTATGGAAACACCATATATTTT. Its translation: CASSLQGYGNTIYF.

The chain employs TRBV27 and TRBJ2-7; no definite D call. The ends were cut back, 0 bases at V and 7 bases at J, with 10 bases in the middle. There are 13 residues in the CDR3. Germline loops: CDR1 MNHEY, CDR2 SMNVEV (reference sequence). CDR3 in DNA: TGTGCCAGCAGTTTATCTCCCATCCTAGAGCAGTACTTC. Its translation is CASSLSPILEQYF.

This chain links TRBV28 with TRBJ2-7; 12 bases are a match to TRBD2. CDR1 is MDHEN and CDR2 is SYDVKM in the germline V gene. The CDR3 has 15 amino acids. V shed 4 bases and J 6 bases; nucleotides not matched to a gene: 7. CDR3 region: CASSSLAGGPSEQYF. The CDR3 DNA is TGTGCCAGCAGTTCCCTAGCGGGAGGGCCCTCCGAGCAGTACTTC.

The V gene is TRBV18, the J gene TRBJ2-5, with 10 bases aligning to TRBD1. After removal of 3 bases from V and 5 bases from J, the junction contained 3 bases not matched to a gene. The CDR3 length is 14 residues. Germline loops: CDR1 KGHSH, CDR2 LQKENI. The CDR3 sequence: CASSPGQGPETQYF. CDR3 sequence (DNA): TGTGCCAGCTCACCGGGACAGGGGCCGGAGACCCAGTACTTC.

The chain has TRBV2 and TRBJ2-1; D is unresolved. The V gene's germline CDR1 is SNHLY and CDR2 FYNNEI. The CDR3 spans 16 residues. V gave up 3 bases and J gave up 2 bases, with 14 bases separating them. CDR3 DNA: TGTGCCAGCAGTGAGCTTCTAGTGAACGCCTACAATGAGCAGTTCTTC. It translates to CASSELLVNAYNEQFF.

The chain has TRBV5-4 and TRBJ2-7; TRBD2 matches 9 bases. CDR1 and CDR2 from the germline V gene are SGHNT and YYREEE (reference sequence). The length of the CDR3 is 14 residues. J lost 6 bases, V lost 9 bases, and 13 bases had no gene match. CDR3 sequence (DNA): TGTGCCATCAACGCCCCGACTAGCGGTAGCGAGCAGTACTTC. Translated, it gives CAINAPTSGSEQYF.

V is TRBV29-1 and J is TRBJ2-5; TRBD2 aligns across 10 bases. CDR1 is SQVTM and CDR2 is ANQGSEA in the germline V gene. The ends lost 5 bases at V and 5 bases at J; junction bases unmatched: 8. CDR3 length: 14 residues. The CDR3 coding sequence is TGCAGCGTTTCTTTAGCGGGGGGCGGGGAGACCCAGTACTTC. Amino acid sequence: CSVSLAGGGETQYF.

The chain recombines TRBV14 with TRBJ2-7; D perhaps matches TRBD2 (5 bases). The CDR3 is made up of 15 amino acids. Between the trimmed V and J ends, which lost 1 base and 0 bases, there was a span of 10 bases. Per germline, CDR1 SGHDN and CDR2 FVKESK. CDR3 amino acids: CASSQVIGSSYEQYF. In DNA, the CDR3 is TGTGCCAGCAGCCAAGTCATAGGGAGCTCCTACGAGCAGTACTTC. Full variable domain (rest looked up from reference TRBV14 and TRBJ2-7): EAGVTQFPSHSVIEKGQTVTLRCDPISGHDNLYWYRRVMGKEIKFLLHFVKESKQDESGMPNNRFLAERTGGTYSTLKVQPAELEDSGVYFCASSQVIGSSYEQYFGPGTRLTVT.

This chain connects TRBV27 to TRBJ1-1, with a possible D match to TRBD1 (6 bases). The V gene's germline CDR1 is MNHEY and CDR2 SMNVEV (reference sequence). V was cut by 6 bases and J by 3 bases, with 14 bases left in between. This CDR3 contains 14 residues. The CDR3 DNA is TGTGCCAGCAGGACATACAGGGTAGACACTGAAGCTTTCTTT. Translating gives CASRTYRVDTEAFF.

This chain uses TRBV7-2 with TRBJ2-2, with a possible D match to TRBD2 (5 bases). The germline V gene has CDR1 SGHTA and CDR2 FQGNSA. Trimming removed 1 base from V and 6 bases from J, with 6 bases in between. The CDR3 runs 13 residues. The CDR3 loop reads CASSLERAGELFF. The CDR3 coding sequence is TGTGCCAGCAGCTTAGAGAGGGCCGGGGAGCTGTTTTTT.